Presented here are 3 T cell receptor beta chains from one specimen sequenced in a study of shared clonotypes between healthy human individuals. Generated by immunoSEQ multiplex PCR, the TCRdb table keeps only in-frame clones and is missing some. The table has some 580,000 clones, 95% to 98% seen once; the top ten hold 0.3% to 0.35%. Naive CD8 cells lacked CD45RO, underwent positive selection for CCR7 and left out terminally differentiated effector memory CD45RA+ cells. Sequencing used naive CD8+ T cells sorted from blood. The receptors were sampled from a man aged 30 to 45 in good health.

CDR3 in amino acids: CASIRGETGPYEQYF. The DNA of the CDR3 is TGTGCCAGCATCCGGGGGGAGACAGGCCCCTACGAGCAGTACTTC. The V and J genes are TRBV28 and TRBJ2-7; possibly TRBD2 for D (7 bases). This CDR3 has 15 residues. Germline loops: CDR1 MDHEN, CDR2 SYDVKM. The germline V and J ends were trimmed by 7 bases and 2 bases, with 18 bases remaining between them.

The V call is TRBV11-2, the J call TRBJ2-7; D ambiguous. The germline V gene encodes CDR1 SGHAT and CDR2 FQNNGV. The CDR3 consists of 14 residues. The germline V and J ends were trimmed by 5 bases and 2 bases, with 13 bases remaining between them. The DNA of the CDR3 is TGTGCCAGCAGCCAAGTTCGGTCCCCCTACGAGCAGTACTTC. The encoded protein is CASSQVRSPYEQYF.

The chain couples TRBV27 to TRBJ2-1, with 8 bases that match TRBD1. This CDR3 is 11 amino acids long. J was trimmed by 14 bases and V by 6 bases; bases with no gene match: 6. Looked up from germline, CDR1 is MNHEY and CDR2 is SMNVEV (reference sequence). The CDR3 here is CASSPGGVKFF. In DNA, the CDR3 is TGTGCCAGCAGCCCAGGGGGCGTTAAGTTCTTC.